This T cell receptor (beta chain) was identified in a study of blood T cell repertoires in COVID-19. Study background: Sites across the United States, Italy and Spain contributed samples from acute and convalescent COVID-19. The cDNA or gDNA used as material had been derived from T cells, B-cell-depleted T cells, or PBMCs.

Some clones are missing from TCRdb's copy, which holds only in-frame ones; the method was immunoSEQ multiplex PCR. The sample carries a few hundred thousand clones, approximately 88% recorded once. While infection was still active, Seattle patients were enrolled and then followed longitudinally. This CDR3 comprises 13 residues. V was clipped by 10 bases and J by 3 bases; unmatched bases: 6. Germline values: CDR1 ENHRY, CDR2 SYGVKD. Sequencing was carried out using peripheral blood. The sequence was collected from a woman aged 30 to 39 with COVID-19, enrolled during active disease. V gene TRBV10-3 combines with J gene TRBJ2-3, with 8 bases lining up with TRBD1. CDR3 residues: CATGQGRTDTQYF. The CDR3 DNA reads TGTGCCACCGGACAGGGAAGGACAGATACGCAGTATTTT.